Reported below is one TCR beta chain. CDR3-region Arm-PCR and iRepertoire HTBI primers produced the TCR beta libraries. TCRdb processed the multiplex PCR reads anew with MiXCR; each CDR3 protein has one entry. The data contain hundreds of thousands of distinct CDR3 sequences, less than 20% of them seen just once; the ten biggest clones take up 18%. The source of the sample is a study of regulatory T cells in long-lasting Graves disease. Specified time point: newly diagnosed GD, antithyroid drugs for less than 3 months. From RNA extracted from PBMCs, the TCR library was made. From germline, CDR1 is MNHNS and CDR2 SASEGT. This CDR3 contains 16 residues. Unmatched junction bases numbered 10, after V lost 2 bases and J lost 4 bases. Separately, the same data were catalogued under a study of T cells in Graves' hyperthyroidism and ophthalmopathy. From that paper: The majority of expanded thyroid clonotypes above 0.001 also appeared in blood.

This chain links TRBV6-1 with TRBJ2-7, with TRBD2 matching over 8 bases. The sequence derives from a woman younger than 45 with Graves disease. Specimen: peripheral blood mononuclear cells (PBMCs), collected at new diagnosis, from a patient treated with antithyroid drugs. CDR3: CASSERLGTSFYEQYF. CDR3 nucleotides: TGTGCCAGCAGTGAACGTTTGGGGACTAGTTTTTACGAGCAGTACTTC.